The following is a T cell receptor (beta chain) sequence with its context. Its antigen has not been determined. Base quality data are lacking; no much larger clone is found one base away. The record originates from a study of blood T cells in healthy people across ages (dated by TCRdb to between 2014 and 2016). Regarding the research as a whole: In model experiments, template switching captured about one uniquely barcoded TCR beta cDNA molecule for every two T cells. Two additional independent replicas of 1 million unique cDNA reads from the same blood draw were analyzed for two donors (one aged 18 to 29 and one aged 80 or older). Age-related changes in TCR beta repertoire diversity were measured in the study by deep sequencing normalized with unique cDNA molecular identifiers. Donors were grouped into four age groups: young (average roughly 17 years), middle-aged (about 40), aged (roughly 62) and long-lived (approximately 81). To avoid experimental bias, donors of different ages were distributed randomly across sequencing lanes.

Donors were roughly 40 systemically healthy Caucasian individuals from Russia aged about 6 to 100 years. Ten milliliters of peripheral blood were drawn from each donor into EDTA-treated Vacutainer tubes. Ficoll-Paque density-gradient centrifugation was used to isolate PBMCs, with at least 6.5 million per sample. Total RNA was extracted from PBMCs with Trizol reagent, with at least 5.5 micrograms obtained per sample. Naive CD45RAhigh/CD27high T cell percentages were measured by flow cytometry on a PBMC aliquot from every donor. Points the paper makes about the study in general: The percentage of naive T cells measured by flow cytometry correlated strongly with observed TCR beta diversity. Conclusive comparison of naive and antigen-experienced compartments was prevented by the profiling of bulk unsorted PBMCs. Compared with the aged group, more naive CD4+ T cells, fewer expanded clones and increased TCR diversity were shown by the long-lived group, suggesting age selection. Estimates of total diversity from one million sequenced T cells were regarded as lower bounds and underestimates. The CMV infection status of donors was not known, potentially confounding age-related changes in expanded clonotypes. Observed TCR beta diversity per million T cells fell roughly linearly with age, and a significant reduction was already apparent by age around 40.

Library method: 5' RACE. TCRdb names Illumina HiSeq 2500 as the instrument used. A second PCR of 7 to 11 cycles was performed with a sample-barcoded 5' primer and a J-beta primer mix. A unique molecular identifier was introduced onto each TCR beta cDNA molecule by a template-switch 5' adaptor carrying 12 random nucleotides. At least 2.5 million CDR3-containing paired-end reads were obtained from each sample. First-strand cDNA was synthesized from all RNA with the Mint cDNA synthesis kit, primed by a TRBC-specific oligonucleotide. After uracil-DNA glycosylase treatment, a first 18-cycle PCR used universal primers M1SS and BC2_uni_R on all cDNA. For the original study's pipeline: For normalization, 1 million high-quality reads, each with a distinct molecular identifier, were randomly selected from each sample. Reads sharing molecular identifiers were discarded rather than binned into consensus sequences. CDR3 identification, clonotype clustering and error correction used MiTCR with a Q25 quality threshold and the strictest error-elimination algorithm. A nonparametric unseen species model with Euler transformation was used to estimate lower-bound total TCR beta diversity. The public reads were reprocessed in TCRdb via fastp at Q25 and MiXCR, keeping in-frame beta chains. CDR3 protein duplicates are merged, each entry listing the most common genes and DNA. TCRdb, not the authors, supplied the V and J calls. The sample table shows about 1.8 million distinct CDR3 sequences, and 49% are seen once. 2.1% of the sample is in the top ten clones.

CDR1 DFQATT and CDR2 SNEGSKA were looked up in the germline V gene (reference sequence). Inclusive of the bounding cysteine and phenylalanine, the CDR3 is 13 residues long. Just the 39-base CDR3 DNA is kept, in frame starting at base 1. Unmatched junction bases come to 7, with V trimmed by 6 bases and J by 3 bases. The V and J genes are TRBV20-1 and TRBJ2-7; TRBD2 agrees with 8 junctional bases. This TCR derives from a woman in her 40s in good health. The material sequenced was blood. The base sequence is TGCAGTGCCCATCGGGGGGGGGTCTACGAGCAGTACTTC. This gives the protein CSAHRGGVYEQYF.